The 10 T cell receptor beta chains below all came from one sample that was sequenced in a study of identical twins (dated by TCRdb to 2016 to 2017). Library prep was done by 5' RACE. The reads were generated on an Illumina HiSeq 2000. TCRdb reprocessed the public reads (quality trimming at Q25 with fastp, clone calling with MiXCR) and kept in-frame beta chains. Duplicate CDR3 protein sequences are folded into a single record with the most common DNA and genes. The table for this sample lists 250,000 to 350,000 distinct CDR3 sequences; over 8.5% of them were counted only once. The top ten clones comprise 7% to 8.5% of the sample. This same sample was also part of a study on yellow fever vaccine responses in identical twins.

The sequencing sample was made of CD8+ T cells sorted from blood. The source of these receptors is a young woman in good health.

The V call is TRBV7-8, the J call TRBJ2-7; 9 positions agree with TRBD2. This CDR3 comprises 15 residues. Losses at the gene ends were 3 bases for V and 0 bases for J; bases not matched to a gene: 3. The germline CDR1 and CDR2 sequences are SGHVS and FQNEAQ. The CDR3 protein is CASSLAGGTSYEQYF. The CDR3 DNA follows: TGTGCCAGCAGCTTGGCGGGGGGGACCTCCTACGAGCAGTACTTC.

The chain joins TRBV12-3 or TRBV12-4 to TRBJ2-2; 7 bases fit TRBD1. CDR3 length: 17 amino acids. V gave up 0 bases and J gave up 1 base; unmatched junction bases: 5. CDR3 protein: CASSLALGTENTGELFF. The DNA of the CDR3 is TGTGCCAGCAGTTTAGCGCTGGGGACAGAGAACACCGGGGAGCTGTTTTTT.

This clonotype was observed at least ten times. The junction departs from the called germline gene at one end, perhaps through a read error. This chain connects TRBV7-9 to TRBJ1-2, with D possibly being TRBD1 (5 bases). The CDR3 runs 14 residues. The germline CDR1 and CDR2 sequences are SEHNR and FQNEAQ (reference sequence). CDR3 in amino acids: CASSSEGGDYGYTF. In DNA, the CDR3 is TGTGCCAGCAGCTCAGAGGGTGGGGACTACGGCTACACCTTC.

The chain uses TRBV7-3 and TRBJ1-1, with D unclear. Trimming left V 5 bases short and J 0 bases short, with 16 bases between. Germline V gene data show CDR1 as SGHTA and CDR2 as FQGTGA. The CDR3 has 16 amino acids. DNA of the CDR3: TGTGCCAGCAGCCCGACGGACGGGTTAATGAACACTGAAGCTTTCTTT. It yields the protein CASSPTDGLMNTEAFF.

This clonotype turned up a few times. The chain combines TRBV19 with TRBJ2-7; no clear D gene. The germline CDR1 and CDR2 sequences are LNHDA and SQIVND (reference sequence). CDR3 length: 12 residues. V dropped 3 bases and J dropped 6 bases, with 9 bases sitting between them. Here the CDR3 DNA reads TGTGCCAGTAGTATTCTGGGTTCCGAGCAGTACTTC. Encoded protein: CASSILGSEQYF.

This clonotype has a count of ten or more. Written as DNA, the CDR3 is TGCAGCGTTGAAGCTACTCAGGGGGACAATGAGCAGTTCTTC. This encodes CSVEATQGDNEQFF. The chain employs TRBV29-1 and TRBJ2-1; TRBD1 matches 7 bases. Trimming took 1 base from V and 5 from J; bases not matched to a gene: 5. CDR3 size: 14 residues. Germline V gene lookup returns CDR1 SQVTM and CDR2 ANQGSEA.

This clonotype came up many times. This chain uses TRBV6-4 with TRBJ2-6, with D tentatively TRBD1 (5 bases). Germline V CDR1 and CDR2: MRHNA, SNTAGT. Trimming stripped 6 bases from V and 4 bases from J, with 19 bases between. The CDR3 has 17 residues. The CDR3 region has the DNA TGTGCCAGCAGCCTAAGTCCGGACACAGGCGGGGCCAACGTCCTGACTTTC. Protein sequence: CASSLSPDTGGANVLTF.

This clonotype occurred many times. J is TRBJ2-7 and V is TRBV27; weak D call: TRBD1 (6 bases). CDR3 length: 12 amino acids. Germline CDR1 reads MNHEY; CDR2 reads SMNVEV (reference sequence). V was cut by 5 bases and J by 6 bases, with 11 bases left in between. CDR3 nucleotide sequence: TGTGCCAGCAGTCCACAGGGTCGCGAGCAGTACTTC. Amino acid sequence: CASSPQGREQYF.

This clonotype was counted a few times. The genes are TRBV7-2 and TRBJ2-5; tentatively, D is TRBD1 or TRBD2 (5 bases each). The CDR3 contains 16 residues. The V gene's germline CDR1 is SGHTA and CDR2 FQGNSA. Deletions cut 4 bases from V and 4 bases from J, with 19 bases between. The CDR3 DNA sequence: TGTGCCAGCAGCTCAGAGGGACCCCCCCCCGGAGAGACCCAGTACTTC. Translation: CASSSEGPPPGETQYF.

In its sample, this clonotype was seen a few times. The rearrangement joins TRBV7-9 to TRBJ2-1, with D uncertain. Trimming removed 2 bases from V and 6 bases from J, with 8 bases in between. The CDR3 covers 13 residues. CDR1 and CDR2 (germline): SEHNR, FQNEAQ (reference sequence). CDR3 amino acids: CASSLQELNEQFF. For the CDR3, the DNA is TGTGCCAGCAGCTTACAGGAACTCAATGAGCAGTTCTTC. Full variable domain (remainder filled in from reference TRBV7-9 and TRBJ2-1): DTGVSQNPRHKITKRGQNVTFRCDPISEHNRLYWYRQTLGQGPEFLTYFQNEAQLEKSRLLSDRFSAERPKGSFSTLEIQRTEQGDSAMYLCASSLQELNEQFFGPGTRLTVL.